The 14 T cell receptor beta chains below all came from one sample that was sequenced in a study of PD-1 blockade in classical Hodgkin lymphoma. The assay was immunoSEQ multiplex PCR, and TCRdb's table has in-frame clones only and misses some. The profile shows roughly 61,000 clones, more than 80% of them singletons. With no exception, relapse followed autologous stem cell transplantation in all patients, and brentuximab vedotin exposure varied. Sequencing used peripheral blood mononuclear cells (PBMCs), obtained at baseline. The source is a human donor with classical Hodgkin lymphoma.

The chain links TRBV9 to TRBJ1-5; tentatively, D is TRBD1 (5 bases). The CDR3 has 15 amino acids. CDR1 and CDR2 (germline): SGDLS, YYNGEE. The germline V and J ends were trimmed by 4 bases and 1 base, with 12 bases remaining between them. The CDR3 DNA reads TGTGCCAGCAGCCCAAGTGGGGCGAGCAATCAGCCCCAGCATTTT. Translation: CASSPSGASNQPQHF.

This clone was counted once. This rearrangement joins TRBV19 to TRBJ2-2; D is possibly TRBD2 (6 bases). The CDR3 has 15 amino acids. Germline CDR1 and CDR2: LNHDA and SQIVND (reference sequence). V lost 1 base to trimming and J lost 6 bases, with 12 bases between them. Written as DNA, the CDR3 is TGTGCCAGTAGTATAGCGGGAGTAGCGGCCGGGGAGCTGTTTTTT. Amino acids: CASSIAGVAAGELFF.

The chain combines TRBV18 with TRBJ2-7; no definite D call. CDR1 KGHSH and CDR2 LQKENI come from the germline V gene. The CDR3 is 13 amino acids. V lost 7 bases, J lost 2 bases, and 12 bases lay in between. Written as DNA, the CDR3 is TGTGCCAGCTGGTCGGGCACACCCTACGAGCAGTACTTC. Its protein is CASWSGTPYEQYF.

The V and J genes are TRBV6-6 and TRBJ2-7; TRBD1 might be the D (6 bases). Germline CDR1 MNHNY, CDR2 SVGAGI (reference sequence). With 2 bases removed from V and 5 bases from J, the gap between germline ends came to 13 bases. The CDR3 covers 14 residues. The CDR3 protein is CASSYEQGVHEQYF. The CDR3 nucleotides are TGTGCCAGCAGTTACGAACAGGGAGTCCACGAGCAGTACTTC.

This chain connects TRBV5-6 to TRBJ2-1; 8 bases are a match to TRBD2. The length of the CDR3 is 16 residues. Germline CDR1 reads SGHDT; CDR2 reads YYEEEE. Losses at the gene ends were 4 bases for V and 7 bases for J; bases not matched to a gene: 13. The CDR3 DNA follows: TGTGCCAGCAGCCTCTCCCAACGGCGGGGGGCGAATGAGCAGTTCTTC. It specifies CASSLSQRRGANEQFF.

The rearrangement joins TRBV15 to TRBJ2-1, with D possibly TRBD2 on 6 matching bases. The V end lost 7 bases, the J end lost 8 bases, and 12 bases lay between the germline ends. This CDR3 has 12 amino acids. Germline-derived CDR1 and CDR2 are LNHNV and YYDKDF (reference sequence). The CDR3 spells CATNAGRDEQFF. The CDR3 region has the DNA TGTGCCACCAACGCGGGAAGGGATGAGCAGTTCTTC.

This clone was seen a single time. The gene calls are TRBV15 and TRBJ1-4; D remains ambiguous. Deletions cut 0 bases from V and 4 bases from J, with 9 bases between. The CDR3 has 15 residues. Germline V lookup: CDR1 LNHNV, CDR2 YYDKDF (reference sequence). The CDR3 coding sequence is TGTGCCACCAGCAGAGATTGGGCGGATAATGAAAAACTGTTTTTT. This encodes CATSRDWADNEKLFF. The whole variable domain, remainder taken from reference TRBV15 and TRBJ1-4, is DAMVIQNPRYQVTQFGKPVTLSCSQTLNHNVMYWYQQKSSQAPKLLFHYYDKDFNNEADTPDNFQSRRPNTSFCFLDIRSPGLGDTAMYLCATSRDWADNEKLFFGSGTQLSVL.

The CDR3 loop is CASSLGPGQIYNEQFF. CDR3 coding DNA: TGTGCCAGCAGCTTGGGACCGGGACAGATCTACAATGAGCAGTTCTTC. The chain carries TRBV5-6 and TRBJ2-1; 7 bases align to TRBD1. CDR1 is SGHDT and CDR2 is YYEEEE in the germline V gene. The CDR3 is 16 residues long. V lost 0 bases and J lost 3; bases outside the gene matches: 6.

The chain is built from TRBV2 and TRBJ2-2; D possibly uses TRBD1 or TRBD2 (6 bases each). CDR1 is SNHLY, CDR2 FYNNEI, per germline. The CDR3 spans 15 residues. V lost 6 bases and J lost 2, with 13 bases in between. CDR3 coding DNA: TGTGCCAGCAGCGTACGGGGGCTCAACACCGGGGAGCTGTTTTTT. Its protein product is CASSVRGLNTGELFF.

This CDR3 reads CASSQALRDRENQPQHF. The CDR3 nucleotides are TGTGCCAGCAGCCAAGCATTGCGTGACAGGGAGAATCAGCCCCAGCATTTT. This sequence joins TRBV14 and TRBJ1-5, with 7 bases aligning to TRBD1. This CDR3 contains 17 residues. Germline trimming cut 1 base from V and 4 bases from J; bases unmatched to any gene: 10. Germline V gene sequence: CDR1 SGHDN, CDR2 FVKESK. Full variable domain (missing parts from reference TRBV14 and TRBJ1-5): EAGVTQFPSHSVIEKGQTVTLRCDPISGHDNLYWYRRVMGKEIKFLLHFVKESKQDESGMPNNRFLAERTGGTYSTLKVQPAELEDSGVYFCASSQALRDRENQPQHFGDGTRLSIL.

This clone has a handful of counts. The chain couples TRBV6-1 to TRBJ1-2; D gene ambiguous. Trimming took 2 bases from V and 3 from J, leaving 4 bases between them. Germline V lookup: CDR1 MNHNS, CDR2 SASEGT. The CDR3 totals 12 residues. CDR3 bases: TGTGCCAGCAGTGAACTCGACTATGGCTACACCTTC. Residues: CASSELDYGYTF.

In its sample, this clone was seen once. The CDR3 DNA reads as TGTGCCAGCAGTGAATACCCCGGGACAGTTAATGAAAAACTGTTTTTT. Protein product: CASSEYPGTVNEKLFF. The chain links TRBV25-1 to TRBJ1-4, with 7 bases aligning to TRBD1. The CDR3 loop spans 16 amino acids. The ends lost 0 bases at V and 4 bases at J; junction bases unmatched: 5. Germline CDR1 reads MGHDK; CDR2 reads SYGVNS.

The rearrangement uses TRBV30 and TRBJ1-1; 9 bases match TRBD1. The CDR3 is made up of 17 amino acids. Germline CDR1 is GTSNPN and CDR2 is SVGIG (reference sequence). V gave up 3 bases and J gave up 1 base; unmatched junction bases: 12. The CDR3 DNA is TGTGCCTGGAGCCTTTGGACAGGGGCGAGTGGGAACACTGAAGCTTTCTTT. Protein sequence: CAWSLWTGASGNTEAFF.

The chain uses TRBV7-8 and TRBJ2-3; a weak D match, TRBD2 (6 bases). The germline gives CDR1 SGHVS, CDR2 FQNEAQ. The CDR3 spans 14 residues. The germline V and J ends were trimmed by 5 bases and 2 bases, with 11 bases remaining between them. CDR3 protein: CASSQGLPTDTQYF. CDR3 bases: TGTGCCAGCAGCCAAGGACTACCCACAGATACGCAGTATTTT.